This is a list of T cell receptor beta chains from one sample in a study of post-analysis software for immune sequencing data. From the PCR reads, TCRdb called clonotypes with MiXCR, one entry per CDR3 protein. The table lists about 160,000 distinct CDR3 sequences, 35% to 40% of them singletons. The sequencing here drew on blood, taken after autologous hematopoietic stem cell transplantation. The receptor set was obtained from a girl aged 5-17 years with multiple sclerosis. Both conserved end residues are part of each CDR3. Each record gives: J gene, clone size, V gene, D gene, CDR3 DNA, CDR3 protein. The D gene is left open where the match is weak. Size values are once, few and many counts, or a class for expanded clones, and some rows have none.

j_gene: TRBJ2-7; abundance: .; v_gene: TRBV4-1; d_gene: .; CDR3nt: TGCGCCAGCAGCGTCAACAATGAGCAGTACTTC; CDR3aa: CASSVNNEQYF
j_gene: TRBJ2-1; abundance: .; v_gene: TRBV20-1; d_gene: TRBD2; CDR3nt: TGCAGTGCTAGATCACGACTAGCGGGAGGGGATGAGCAGTTCTTC; CDR3aa: CSARSRLAGGDEQFF
j_gene: TRBJ1-6; abundance: .; v_gene: TRBV10-3; d_gene: .; CDR3nt: TGTGCCATCAGGAGAGAAGAAGGGACTCCAAAAAAAAGGTCACCCCTCCACTTT; CDR3aa: CAIRREEGTPKKRSPLHF
j_gene: TRBJ2-7; abundance: few; v_gene: TRBV10-3; d_gene: TRBD2; CDR3nt: TGTGCCATCAGTGACTGGGAGGGCGAGCAGTACTTC; CDR3aa: CAISDWEGEQYF
j_gene: TRBJ2-5; abundance: .; v_gene: TRBV12-3/TRBV12-4; d_gene: .; CDR3nt: TGTGCCAGCAGTTTAATGGCCAGGGAACAGGAGACCCAGTACTTC; CDR3aa: CASSLMAREQETQYF
j_gene: TRBJ1-1; abundance: .; v_gene: TRBV7-2; d_gene: TRBD1; CDR3nt: TGTGCCAGCAGCTACAGGGGGGGGACTGAAGCTTTCTTT; CDR3aa: CASSYRGGTEAFF
j_gene: TRBJ1-5; abundance: .; v_gene: TRBV20-1; d_gene: .; CDR3nt: TGCAGTGCTAGGACTAAGGACAGTTACAATCAGCCCCAGCATTTT; CDR3aa: CSARTKDSYNQPQHF
j_gene: TRBJ2-7; abundance: few; v_gene: TRBV9; d_gene: .; CDR3nt: TGTGCCAGCAGCCTAAAGGGGGGTTCCTACGAGCAGTACTTC; CDR3aa: CASSLKGGSYEQYF
j_gene: TRBJ1-1; abundance: few; v_gene: TRBV14; d_gene: .; CDR3nt: TGTGCCAGCAGCCTTCGTCTAGGGGAAAACACTGAAGCTTTCTTT; CDR3aa: CASSLRLGENTEAFF
j_gene: TRBJ2-3; abundance: .; v_gene: TRBV3-1; d_gene: .; CDR3nt: TGTGCCAGTCATTACAGCAGAATCACAGATACGCAGTATTTT; CDR3aa: CASHYSRITDTQYF
j_gene: TRBJ2-7; abundance: few; v_gene: TRBV13; d_gene: TRBD2; CDR3nt: TGTGCCAGCAGCTTAGGGTCGGGACTAGCTTACCACGAGCAGTACTTC; CDR3aa: CASSLGSGLAYHEQYF
j_gene: TRBJ2-2; abundance: once; v_gene: TRBV10-2; d_gene: .; CDR3nt: TGCGCCAGCAGTGAGTCGCGGCAGGGGACCGGGGAGCTGTTTTTT; CDR3aa: CASSESRQGTGELFF
j_gene: TRBJ2-1; abundance: .; v_gene: TRBV20-1; d_gene: TRBD2; CDR3nt: TGCAGTGCTAGAGATCCTAGCGGGATAAGGAATTTGAATGAGCAGTTCTTC; CDR3aa: CSARDPSGIRNLNEQFF
j_gene: TRBJ2-7; abundance: .; v_gene: TRBV7-8; d_gene: TRBD2; CDR3nt: TGTGCCAGCAGCTTAGGGACTAGGAATGACGAGCAGTACTTC; CDR3aa: CASSLGTRNDEQYF
j_gene: TRBJ2-1; abundance: .; v_gene: TRBV6-1; d_gene: TRBD1; CDR3nt: TGTGCCAGCGGTGACAGGGGACCCTACAATGAGCAGTTCTTC; CDR3aa: CASGDRGPYNEQFF
j_gene: TRBJ2-5; abundance: few; v_gene: TRBV9; d_gene: TRBD2; CDR3nt: TGTGCCAGCAGCGTAGCTAGCGGGAGGGTCGGAGAGACCCAGTACTTC; CDR3aa: CASSVASGRVGETQYF
j_gene: TRBJ1-4; abundance: .; v_gene: TRBV5-1; d_gene: .; CDR3nt: TGCGCCAGCAGCTTGGTTGGCAGACCTGCAACTAATGAAAAACTGTTTTTT; CDR3aa: CASSLVGRPATNEKLFF
j_gene: TRBJ2-6; abundance: few; v_gene: TRBV4-3; d_gene: TRBD1; CDR3nt: TGCGCCAGCAGCCAGGGACCGGGACAGGGGGCCAACGTCCTGACTTTC; CDR3aa: CASSQGPGQGANVLTF
j_gene: TRBJ2-3; abundance: .; v_gene: TRBV24-1; d_gene: TRBD1; CDR3nt: TGTGCCACCGGTGACCAGTGGACAGGGCAGGATACGCAGTATTTT; CDR3aa: CATGDQWTGQDTQYF
j_gene: TRBJ2-3; abundance: .; v_gene: TRBV4-1; d_gene: .; CDR3nt: TGCGCCAGCAGCCAACCGGCGGCTACCGATACGCAGTATTTT; CDR3aa: CASSQPAATDTQYF
j_gene: TRBJ1-1; abundance: .; v_gene: TRBV20-1; d_gene: .; CDR3nt: TGCAGTGCTCGAAGCCACACTGAAGCTTTCTTT; CDR3aa: CSARSHTEAFF
j_gene: TRBJ2-2; abundance: .; v_gene: TRBV24-1; d_gene: .; CDR3nt: TGTGCCACCAGTTCCCCGGCAGGGCTGAACACCGGGGAGCTGTTTTTT; CDR3aa: CATSSPAGLNTGELFF
j_gene: TRBJ1-3; abundance: .; v_gene: TRBV28; d_gene: .; CDR3nt: TGTGCCAGCACCCTGGGGGGTCTCCTCTCTGGAAACACCATATATTTT; CDR3aa: CASTLGGLLSGNTIYF
j_gene: TRBJ2-3; abundance: .; v_gene: TRBV7-3; d_gene: TRBD1; CDR3nt: TGTGCCAGCGGCTCCGGACAGGGTGGGGAAACAGATACACAGTATTTT; CDR3aa: CASGSGQGGETDTQYF
j_gene: TRBJ1-1; abundance: few; v_gene: TRBV29-1; d_gene: .; CDR3nt: TGCAGCGTTTCTGGGACGGGGACTGAAGCTTTCTTT; CDR3aa: CSVSGTGTEAFF
j_gene: TRBJ2-5; abundance: few; v_gene: TRBV20-1; d_gene: TRBD1; CDR3nt: TGCAGTGCAGACGGGACAGGGAAGGGAGAGACCCAGTACTTC; CDR3aa: CSADGTGKGETQYF
j_gene: TRBJ2-7; abundance: many; v_gene: TRBV7-2; d_gene: TRBD1; CDR3nt: TGTGCCAGCAGAGCAGGGGGTTCCTCCTACGAGCAGTACTTC; CDR3aa: CASRAGGSSYEQYF
j_gene: TRBJ2-5; abundance: .; v_gene: TRBV7-2; d_gene: TRBD2; CDR3nt: TGTGCCAGCAGTCGGACTAGCGGGGGGTCCTTCGGGGAGACCCAGTACTTC; CDR3aa: CASSRTSGGSFGETQYF
j_gene: TRBJ2-1; abundance: .; v_gene: TRBV7-2; d_gene: .; CDR3nt: TGTGCCAGCAGCTTATGGCTAGCGAGGAGCAATGAGCAGTTCTTC; CDR3aa: CASSLWLARSNEQFF
j_gene: TRBJ1-1; abundance: few; v_gene: TRBV27; d_gene: .; CDR3nt: TGTGCCAGCAGTCCACGACTAGTAACTGAAGCTTTCTTT; CDR3aa: CASSPRLVTEAFF
j_gene: TRBJ2-4; abundance: few; v_gene: TRBV6-2/TRBV6-3; d_gene: .; CDR3nt: TGTGCCAGCGCAGGGGAGAAAAACATTCAGTACTTC; CDR3aa: CASAGEKNIQYF